The 16 T cell receptor beta chains below all came from one sample that was sequenced in a study of T cell changes during pregnancy in multiple sclerosis. Assay: immunoSEQ multiplex PCR; the TCRdb copy retains only in-frame clones and omits some. The table has some 120,000 clones, about 96% seen once. The sequencing used peripheral blood, collected after pregnancy. The receptor source for this set is a female donor with multiple sclerosis, enrolled in a pregnancy study.

The chain links TRBV5-8 to TRBJ2-7; 9 nucleotides line up with TRBD2. V lost 2 bases to trimming and J lost 3 bases; unmatched junction nucleotides: 9. The CDR3 has 16 amino acids. CDR1 is SGHTS and CDR2 is YDEGEE in the germline V gene. The CDR3 DNA is TGTGCCAGCAGCTTCGGCGCGGGAGGGCCGAACTACGAGCAGTACTTC. This sequence encodes CASSFGAGGPNYEQYF.

The V gene is TRBV4-3, the J gene TRBJ2-1, with D possibly matching TRBD2 (6 bases). Germline CDR1 is LGHNA and CDR2 is YSLEER. Trimming pared 0 bases from V and 5 bases from J, leaving 20 bases between. The CDR3 runs 18 residues. The CDR3 reads CASSQDFSRAGRHNEQFF. DNA for the CDR3: TGCGCCAGCAGCCAAGATTTTTCGAGGGCGGGACGACACAATGAGCAGTTCTTC.

This chain connects TRBV4-1 to TRBJ2-3; unclear D gene. The CDR3 is made up of 13 amino acids. Germline lookup yields CDR1 MGHRA and CDR2 YSYEKL. The germline V and J ends were trimmed by 4 bases and 9 bases, with 14 bases remaining between them. In nucleotides, the CDR3 is TGCGCCAGCAGCCCCTACGAGAATTGGACGCAGTATTTT. It yields the protein CASSPYENWTQYF.

This chain's CDR3 is CASSLVAGGAHEQYF. The CDR3 region has the DNA TGTGCCAGCAGCTTAGTCGCGGGAGGAGCCCACGAGCAGTACTTC. The gene calls are TRBV11-2 and TRBJ2-7; 8 bases agree with TRBD2. The CDR3 runs 15 residues. V trimming: 1 base; J trimming: 5 bases; junction bases outside the gene matches: 7. Germline CDR1 SGHAT, CDR2 FQNNGV.

The rearrangement links TRBV6-5 to TRBJ1-1; tentatively, D is TRBD1 (5 bases). The V end lost 6 bases, the J end lost 2 bases, and 16 bases lay between the germline ends. CDR1 and CDR2 from the germline V gene are MNHEY and SVGAGI. The CDR3 covers 15 residues. CDR3 protein: CASSPRGGGNTEAFF. In DNA, the CDR3 is TGTGCCAGCAGCCCTAGGGGAGGAGGAAACACTGAAGCTTTCTTT.

V gene TRBV5-6 combines with J gene TRBJ1-1, with 9 bases fitting TRBD1. With 0 bases clipped from V and 0 bases from J, the junction kept 9 bases outside the gene matches. Germline CDR1 reads SGHDT; CDR2 reads YYEEEE. The CDR3 loop spans 18 amino acids. The chain's CDR3 is CASSLDYRGRLMNTEAFF. The CDR3 DNA follows: TGTGCCAGCAGCTTGGACTACAGGGGGCGGCTTATGAACACTGAAGCTTTCTTT.

The chain has TRBV19 and TRBJ2-1; the D is unclear. Germline CDR1 and CDR2: LNHDA and SQIVND (reference sequence). This CDR3 spans 13 amino acids. With 7 bases removed from V and 0 bases from J, the gap between germline ends came to 7 bases. CDR3 protein: CASTRSSYNEQFF. CDR3 coding DNA: TGTGCCAGTACGCGGAGCTCCTACAATGAGCAGTTCTTC.

The chain uses TRBV5-1 and TRBJ2-3; D may be TRBD2 (6 bases). Deletions cut 4 bases from V and 1 base from J, with 10 bases between. Germline V lookup: CDR1 SGHRS, CDR2 YFSETQ. The CDR3 is 14 amino acids. DNA for the CDR3: TGCGCCAGCAGCGGTGGGACTCGCACAGATACGCAGTATTTT. Amino acids: CASSGGTRTDTQYF. The complete variable domain, with remaining parts taken from reference TRBV5-1 and TRBJ2-3, reads KAGVTQTPRYLIKTRGQQVTLSCSPISGHRSVSWYQQTPGQGLQFLFEYFSETQRNKGNFPGRFSGRQFSNSRSEMNVSTLELGDSALYLCASSGGTRTDTQYFGPGTRLTVL.

This clone appeared once. The rearrangement joins TRBV5-8 to TRBJ2-3, with D possibly matching TRBD2 (6 bases). The length of the CDR3 is 15 residues. Germline CDR1 is SGHTS and CDR2 is YDEGEE. V was cut by 0 bases and J by 2 bases, with 10 bases left in between. The CDR3 bases are TGTGCCAGCAGCTTGGAGCTAGCGACCACAGATACGCAGTATTTT. This sequence encodes CASSLELATTDTQYF.

This clone was counted a single time. This rearrangement joins TRBV28 to TRBJ2-7; no firm D call. Germline lookup yields CDR1 MDHEN and CDR2 SYDVKM. V gave up 6 bases and J gave up 0 bases, with 12 bases separating them. The CDR3 spans 14 residues. CDR3 residues: CASRLAGTSYEQYF. DNA for the CDR3: TGTGCCAGCAGATTAGCAGGAACCTCCTACGAGCAGTACTTC.

In this sample, this clone turned up once. This chain uses TRBV6-5 with TRBJ1-1; maybe TRBD1 (6 bases). Germline-derived CDR1 and CDR2 are MNHEY and SVGAGI. The CDR3 covers 13 residues. The V end lost 4 bases, the J end lost 3 bases, and 9 bases lay between the germline ends. The CDR3 DNA reads as TGTGCCAGCAGTTGGAGGACAGACACTGAAGCTTTCTTT. It translates to CASSWRTDTEAFF.

The V call is TRBV4-1, the J call TRBJ2-5, with 7 bases fitting TRBD2. The length of the CDR3 is 16 residues. Losses at the gene ends were 3 bases for V and 1 base for J; bases not matched to a gene: 8. Germline loops: CDR1 MGHRA, CDR2 YSYEKL. The CDR3 region is CASSHSGGGVQETQYF. The CDR3 bases are TGCGCCAGCAGCCATTCAGGTGGGGGGGTCCAAGAGACCCAGTACTTC.

The chain carries TRBV20-1 and TRBJ2-7; TRBD2 matches 7 bases. CDR1 and CDR2 from the germline V gene are DFQATT and SNEGSKA (reference sequence). The CDR3 consists of 11 residues. With V trimmed by 1 base and J by 7 bases, 1 base remained unmatched. Here the CDR3 DNA reads TGCAGTGCTAGAGGTAGCGGGGAGCAGTACTTC. This sequence encodes CSARGSGEQYF.

This chain links TRBV20-1 with TRBJ1-2; D not certain. The V and J ends lost 4 bases and 8 bases respectively, with 11 bases between them. This CDR3 spans 11 amino acids. The germline V gene encodes CDR1 DFQATT and CDR2 SNEGSKA (reference sequence). CDR3 in DNA: TGCAGTGCTATTTCCCTATGGGGCTACACCTTC. It yields the protein CSAISLWGYTF.

The CDR3 DNA is TGTGCCAGCACACCAACGCGACTAGCACAAGAGACCCAGTACTTC. Translating it yields CASTPTRLAQETQYF. The gene calls are TRBV6-5 and TRBJ2-5; 7 bases agree with TRBD2. The germline V gene encodes CDR1 MNHEY and CDR2 SVGAGI. This CDR3 comprises 15 residues. V lost 7 bases to trimming and J lost 2 bases; unmatched junction nucleotides: 10.

The rearrangement uses TRBV4-1 and TRBJ1-4, with D perhaps TRBD1 (6 bases). This CDR3 is 15 amino acids long. Germline V gene sequence: CDR1 MGHRA, CDR2 YSYEKL. The V gene lost 2 bases and the J gene lost 4 bases, with 11 bases spanning the gap. The DNA for the CDR3 is TGCGCCAGCAGCCAAACAGGGATACTTAATGAAAAACTGTTTTTT. Residues: CASSQTGILNEKLFF.